In this sample, the clone carrying this T cell receptor beta chain turned up a few times. V shed 4 bases, J shed 0 bases, and the junction held 7 bases outside the gene matches. The CDR3 sequence is 17 residues long. MiXCR was run by TCRdb on the RT-PCR reads, yielding one entry per CDR3 protein. The table lists about 700,000 distinct CDR3 sequences, 14% of them singletons. Sequencing was carried out using memory CD4+ T cells from blood. The chain couples TRBV12-3 or TRBV12-4 to TRBJ1-3; 9 bases fit TRBD1. The TCR originated in a female donor in good health, serving as a healthy control. The CDR3 protein is CASSWGQGPSSGNTIYF. The CDR3 coding sequence is TGTGCCAGCAGTTGGGGACAGGGCCCTTCCTCTGGAAACACCATATATTTT.